These 31 T cell receptor beta chains were all obtained from the same sample, sequenced in a study of tumor-infiltrating lymphocytes in primary liver carcinoma (dated by TCRdb to about 2017). Blood RNA was extracted from unsorted whole blood with TRIzol reagent; germline DNA came from the DNeasy Blood & Tissue kit. Sequencing took place on an Illumina HiSeq 2500. Using a constant-region primer and ProtoScript II reverse transcriptase, TCRbeta-specific cDNA was reverse-transcribed from 500 ng total RNA. Three nested multiplex PCR rounds, following a slightly modified ARM-PCR procedure, were used to build the TCRbeta libraries. Multiplex TRBV1-TRBV30 forward primers and a Cbeta reverse primer were used in the first two PCR rounds, each of which was run for around 10 cycles. Clones were called with MiXCR by TCRdb after fastp trimmed the public reads at Q25, and only in-frame beta chains were retained. For every CDR3 protein sequence, its rows merge into one entry that carries the most common genes and DNA. A total of some 320,000 distinct CDR3 sequences appear in this sample, 65% of them only once. Of the sample, approximately 9% falls within the top ten clones.

The specimen was peripheral blood. These receptors all come from a middle-aged man with primary liver carcinoma and hepatitis B virus infection.

V and J are TRBV5-1 and TRBJ2-5; 8 bases are shared with TRBD2. Per the germline V gene, CDR1 is SGHRS and CDR2 is YFSETQ. The junction had 15 bases not matched to a gene; V was cut back by 1 base and J by 1 base. The CDR3 runs to 19 residues. The CDR3 DNA reads as TGCGCCAGCAGCTTGCAAGGTAGCGGGGCTGCCTTCTTCCAAGAGACCCAGTACTTC. Translated: CASSLQGSGAAFFQETQYF.

This chain joins TRBV6-5 and TRBJ2-3; D is ambiguous. CDR1 and CDR2 (germline): MNHEY, SVGAGI. The V end lost 2 bases, the J end lost 0 bases, and 15 bases lay between the germline ends. The CDR3 length is 17 residues. CDR3 DNA sequence: TGTGCCAGCAGTTACGTGACTCCCTTCGTTAGCACAGATACGCAGTATTTT. Translation gives CASSYVTPFVSTDTQYF.

As concerns this clonotype: This may stem from a read error, because a much larger clone lies one nucleotide away. The V gene is TRBV10-2, the J gene TRBJ2-3; no firm D call. The V gene's germline CDR1 is WSHSY and CDR2 SAAADI. The length of the CDR3 is 11 residues. Here the CDR3 DNA reads TGCACCAGCAGTGAAGGGGATACGCAGTATTTT. Its translation is CTSSEGDTQYF.

On this clonotype itself: A much more abundant neighbour one base away suggests this may be a read error. This chain uses TRBV4-1 with TRBJ1-1; D call uncertain. Germline V gives CDR1 MGHRA, CDR2 YSYEKL. The CDR3 has 14 residues. V lost 4 bases, J lost 1 base, and 10 bases lay in between. The CDR3 DNA follows: TGCGCCAGCAGCCGGATTGGGTGGAACACTGAAGCTTTCTTT. Encoded protein: CASSRIGWNTEAFF.

The chain is built from TRBV12-5 and TRBJ2-1; 7 nucleotides align to TRBD1. The CDR3 loop spans 14 amino acids. J was trimmed by 0 bases and V by 6 bases; bases with no gene match: 2. CDR1 LGHNT and CDR2 FRNRAP come from the germline V gene. The CDR3 protein is CASGRQGSYNEQFF. CDR3 DNA: TGTGCTAGTGGCCGACAGGGCTCCTACAATGAGCAGTTCTTC.

For this clonotype: The conserved final phenylalanine or tryptophan is absent from the CDR3, which likely points to a read error. J is TRBJ2-2 and V is TRBV11-2; a weak D match, TRBD2 (5 bases). V was shortened by 0 bases and J by 3 bases, with 14 bases between the two germline ends. CDR1 and CDR2 from the germline V gene are SGHAT and FQNNGV. CDR3 length equals 17 residues. The chain's CDR3 is CASSLDHRGRDTGELFS. CDR3 in DNA: TGTGCCAGCAGCTTAGATCACCGGGGTAGGGACACCGGGGAGCTGTTTTCT.

As concerns this clonotype: Lacking the conserved final phenylalanine or tryptophan, this CDR3 likely reflects a read error. V is TRBV5-1 and J is TRBJ2-2; 14 nucleotides agree with TRBD2. The CDR3 length is 17 residues. The V and J ends lost 0 bases and 4 bases, in that order; junction bases with no gene match: 2. Germline loops: CDR1 SGHRS, CDR2 YFSETQ. CDR3 protein: CASSLGLAGGPTGELFS. The CDR3 DNA reads as TGCGCCAGCAGCTTGGGACTAGCGGGAGGGCCCACCGGGGAGCTGTTTTCT.

As concerns this clonotype: Germline is not matched at one junction end, which may reflect a read error. The chain employs TRBV5-6 and TRBJ2-3; D possibly corresponds to TRBD2 (5 bases). Germline V gene lookup returns CDR1 SGHDT and CDR2 YYEEEE. The CDR3 runs to 15 residues. The CDR3 nucleotides are TGTGCCAGCAGCTTGGAGGGCGGGTCCGCGGATACGCAGTGTTTT. Translating gives CASSLEGGSADTQCF.

About this clonotype itself: Sequence at one end of the junction differs from germline and may be a read error. This chain links TRBV28 with TRBJ2-2; a possible D gene is TRBD2 (5 bases). The CDR3 is made up of 13 amino acids. CDR1 and CDR2 from the germline V gene are MDHEN and SYDVKM. The CDR3 protein is CASWASSPGKLFF. CDR3 nucleotides: TGTGCCTCCTGGGCTAGCTCACCCGGGAAGCTGTTTTTT. The entire variable domain, with the rest obtained from reference TRBV28 and TRBJ2-2, is as follows: DVKVTQSSRYLVKRTGEKVFLECVQDMDHENMFWYRQDPGLGLRLIYFSYDVKMKEKGDIPEGYSVSREKKERFSLILESASTNQTSMYLCASWASSPGKLFFGEGSRLTVL.

As to this clonotype: A much larger clone differs by one base, so this may be a read error. The V gene is TRBV12-3 or TRBV12-4, the J gene TRBJ1-2; D gene unclear. The V end was cut by 3 bases, the J end by 7 bases, with 12 bases between. This CDR3 is 13 amino acids long. This chain's CDR3 is CASSLREGVGYTF. In DNA form, the CDR3 reads TGTGCCAGCAGTTTGCGGGAGGGCGTTGGCTACACCTTC.

V is TRBV18 and J is TRBJ1-2; D is uncertain. CDR1 is KGHSH, CDR2 LQKENI, per germline. This CDR3 spans 17 amino acids. V lost 3 bases, J lost 4 bases, and 21 bases lay in between. CDR3 nucleotides: TGTGCCAGCTCACCTCTAAGGGCCCTCAATGAAGGCTATGGCTACACCTTC. It encodes CASSPLRALNEGYGYTF.

This clonotype was observed a single time. The conserved final phenylalanine or tryptophan is absent from the CDR3, which likely points to a read error. The limits of the CDR3 on the DNA are not certain, so only TCRdb's listed CDR3 is given. The rearrangement links TRBV30 to TRBJ1-1. Looked up from germline, CDR1 is GTSNPN and CDR2 is SVGIG (reference sequence). The CDR3 region is 12 residues in length, termini included. The CDR3 sequence is CAWSPRGDGRNL.

This sequence joins TRBV10-3 and TRBJ1-3; perhaps TRBD1 as D (5 bases). Germline lookup yields CDR1 ENHRY and CDR2 SYGVKD. This CDR3 region has 15 residues. V gave up 2 bases and J gave up 1 base, with 9 bases separating them. For the CDR3, the DNA is TGTGCCATCAGTGAGAGCAGGGTTTCTGGAAACACCATATATTTT. Translation gives CAISESRVSGNTIYF.

The chain combines TRBV5-6 with TRBJ2-1; D perhaps matches TRBD2 (6 bases). V lost 0 bases, J lost 5 bases, and 12 bases lay in between. CDR3 length: 15 residues. From germline, CDR1 is SGHDT and CDR2 YYEEEE. CDR3 sequence: CASSLEGTGDNEQFF. The CDR3 bases are TGTGCCAGCAGCTTGGAGGGGACTGGCGACAATGAGCAGTTCTTC.

A remark on this clonotype: This may stem from a read error, because a much larger clone lies one nucleotide away. This rearrangement joins TRBV4-2 to TRBJ2-2; D is perhaps TRBD1 (6 bases). CDR3 size: 17 residues. The V gene's germline CDR1 is LGHNA and CDR2 YNFKEQ. The CDR3 DNA follows: TGTGTCAGCCAGACCCATTTTTGGGGGCAGAACACCGGGGAGCTGTTTTTT. This sequence encodes CVSQTHFWGQNTGELFF.

Concerning this clonotype: A much larger clone differs from this one at a single base, so this may be a read error. The chain employs TRBV29-1 and TRBJ1-4, with D possibly matching TRBD1 (5 bases). CDR1 and CDR2 from the germline V gene are SQVTM and ANQGSEA. The CDR3 runs to 14 residues. The CDR3 DNA reads as TGCAGCGTTTCGCGGGGGGGTTATAATGAAAAACTGTTATTT. It codes for CSVSRGGYNEKLLF.

This clonotype was picked up one time. A much larger clone is a single base away; this may be a read error. CDR3 residues: CAIGGQGAKNTEELFF. The CDR3 DNA reads TGTGCCATCGGGGGACAGGGGGCGAAGAACACCGAGGAGCTGTTTTTT. V and J are TRBV10-3 and TRBJ2-2; 12 bases are a match to TRBD1. Germline CDR1 is ENHRY and CDR2 is SYGVKD. This CDR3 is 16 amino acids long.

Of note for this clonotype: A much larger clone is a single base away; this may be a read error. CDR3 nucleotide sequence: TGTGCCAGCAGCTTAGGGTTGCGGAAGCAGCCCCAGCATTTT. Amino acid sequence: CASSLGLRKQPQHF. The chain joins TRBV7-8 to TRBJ1-5; D not certain. The germline V gene encodes CDR1 SGHVS and CDR2 FQNEAQ. This CDR3 has 14 amino acids. The ends were cut back, 1 base at V and 7 bases at J, with 11 bases in the middle.

Regarding this clonotype: This clone may be a read error of a much larger clone one base away. This chain connects TRBV7-9 to TRBJ2-7; D assignment may be TRBD1 or TRBD2 (5 bases each). V lost 2 bases and J lost 3, with 14 bases in between. CDR1 is SEHNR and CDR2 is FQNEAQ in the germline V gene (reference sequence). The CDR3 consists of 15 residues. In DNA form, the CDR3 reads TGTGCCAGCAGCTTAAGAGGGACGGGGATCTACGAGCAGTACTTC. Its protein product is CASSLRGTGIYEQYF.

The V call is TRBV28, the J call TRBJ2-4; D unclear. This CDR3 is built from 15 residues. Germline V gene sequence: CDR1 MDHEN, CDR2 SYDVKM. V dropped 6 bases and J dropped 6 bases, with 18 bases sitting between them. This chain's CDR3 is CASSPPGLVRNIQYF. The DNA of the CDR3 is TGTGCCAGCAGCCCTCCCGGCTTGGTCAGAAACATTCAGTACTTC.

Regarding this clonotype: Sequence at one end of the junction differs from germline and may be a read error. The gene calls are TRBV11-2 and TRBJ2-1, with 8 bases identical to TRBD2. Germline assignment: CDR1 SGHAT and CDR2 FQNNGV. The CDR3 extends over 14 amino acids. CDR3 sequence reads: CASSSTGLVAEQSF. CDR3 coding DNA: TGTGCCAGCAGCTCCACGGGACTAGTCGCTGAGCAGTCCTTC. The complete variable domain, with remaining parts taken from reference TRBV11-2 and TRBJ2-1, reads EAGVAQSPRYKIIEKRQSVAFWCNPISGHATLYWYQQILGQGPKLLIQFQNNGVVDDSQLPKDRFSAERLKGVDSTLKIQPAKLEDSAVYLCASSSTGLVAEQSFGPGTRLTVL.

Comments on this clonotype: In this CDR3 the conserved last residue, phenylalanine or tryptophan, is missing, so a read error is likely. This sequence joins TRBV6-6 and TRBJ1-6; D is undetermined. Germline lookup yields CDR1 MNHNY and CDR2 SVGAGI (reference sequence). With 7 bases removed from V and 7 bases from J, the gap between germline ends came to 20 bases. CDR3 length: 16 amino acids. This CDR3 reads CASTPLLTASNSPLHY. The CDR3, as DNA: TGTGCCAGCACGCCGCTGCTAACAGCCTCAAATTCACCCCTCCACTAT.

The sample holds a few counts of this clonotype. CDR3 protein: CASSPLDQETQYF. DNA of the CDR3: TGTGCCAGCAGTCCTTTAGACCAAGAGACCCAGTACTTC. The rearrangement joins TRBV28 to TRBJ2-5; D gene unclear. Per the germline V gene, CDR1 is MDHEN and CDR2 is SYDVKM. CDR3 length equals 13 residues. V lost 5 bases and J 0 bases, leaving 7 bases between the germline ends.

For this clonotype: This clone may be a read error of a much larger clone one base away. The chain links TRBV12-3 or TRBV12-4 to TRBJ2-2; D remains unclear. V was clipped by 8 bases and J by 6 bases, with 7 bases between them. This CDR3 has 11 amino acids. CDR3 nucleotides: TGTGCCAGCGCCCTTGCCGGGGAGCTGTTTTTT. Its translation is CASALAGELFF.

This clonotype was observed at least ten times. The CDR3 coding sequence is TGCGCCAGCAGCCAAGATGGGCAGGGCCTTACAAAACTGTTTTTT. Its translation: CASSQDGQGLTKLFF. The V and J genes are TRBV4-3 and TRBJ1-4, with D possibly TRBD1 on 5 matching bases. CDR1 LGHNA and CDR2 YSLEER come from the germline V gene. The CDR3 runs 15 residues. Trimming removed 0 bases at V and 10 bases at J, with 15 bases between.

As concerns this clonotype: A read error may explain this, as a much larger clone is one base away. Here the CDR3 omits its conserved ending phenylalanine or tryptophan, so a read error is the likely source. The J gene is TRBJ2-5, the V gene TRBV12-3 or TRBV12-4, with D tentatively TRBD2 (5 bases). Deletions cut 5 bases from V and 5 bases from J, with 12 bases between. The CDR3 has 13 amino acids. In nucleotides, the CDR3 is TGTGCCAGCAGTCTCGGAGGTTGGGAGACCCAGTACTTG. This encodes CASSLGGWETQYL.

This clonotype was recorded only once. A much larger clone lies a single base off, so this may be a read error. This chain uses TRBV5-5 with TRBJ2-1; D is uncertain. This CDR3 is built from 14 residues. In germline, CDR1 is SGHKS, CDR2 YYEKEE (reference sequence). CDR3 nucleotides: TGTGCCAGCAGCCCAGACTCCGTCTACAATGAGCAGCTCTTC. The encoded protein is CASSPDSVYNEQLF.

This clonotype was observed many times. The chain carries TRBV6-1 and TRBJ1-1; no clear D. The germline V and J ends were trimmed by 8 bases and 5 bases, with 15 bases remaining between them. The CDR3 is 13 amino acids. The germline V gene encodes CDR1 MNHNS and CDR2 SASEGT. The CDR3, as DNA: TGTGCCAGCTCCCACACTCGGAGGACTGAAGCTTTCTTT. Its protein is CASSHTRRTEAFF.

The chain has TRBV6-5 and TRBJ1-4, with D perhaps TRBD1 (5 bases). Deletions cut 4 bases from V and 8 bases from J, with 23 bases between. The CDR3 length is 17 residues. Germline V lookup: CDR1 MNHEY, CDR2 SVGAGI. The CDR3 spells CASSFTPSGSGGEKLFF. CDR3 nucleotide sequence: TGTGCCAGCAGTTTCACCCCCTCAGGGTCGGGGGGGGAAAAACTGTTTTTT.

At least ten counts were recorded for this clonotype. The chain employs TRBV6-5 and TRBJ2-3, with D maybe TRBD1 (5 bases). V lost 7 bases and J lost 4, with 18 bases in between. Looked up from germline, CDR1 is MNHEY and CDR2 is SVGAGI. The CDR3 has 15 residues. CDR3 nucleotide sequence: TGTGCCAGCACCCCTGTGTCAGGGTTCGCAGATACGCAGTATTTT. Amino acids: CASTPVSGFADTQYF.

This clonotype was seen more than once but under ten times. This chain joins TRBV5-1 and TRBJ2-7; possibly TRBD2 for D (5 bases). Germline CDR1 and CDR2: SGHRS and YFSETQ. This CDR3 has 14 amino acids. The ends were cut back, 0 bases at V and 3 bases at J, with 10 bases in the middle. CDR3 DNA sequence: TGCGCCAGCAGCTTGGGTTCTGAGGGCTACGAGCAGTACTTC. Its translation is CASSLGSEGYEQYF.